The sequence of this TCR beta chain was determined in a study of blood T cells in healthy people across ages. Findings and caveats of the study: Investigators treated diversity estimates from one million T cells as underestimates. Long-lived donors had more naive CD4+ cells and higher diversity than aged donors.

Alongside a J-beta primer mix, a sample-barcoded 5' primer served in a second PCR lasting about 7 to 11 cycles. TCRdb processed the 5' RACE reads anew with MiXCR; each CDR3 protein has one entry. The sample lists about 1,500,000 distinct CDR3 sequences, around two fifths occurring once. Notes on this clonotype: Its specificity is not known.

This receptor was taken from a woman between 18 and 29 years old in good health. Sequences were obtained from blood.

CDR3 sequence (DNA): TGTGCCAGCAGTTGGAGTGTGGCGGGTGGCTACACCTTC. It codes for CASSWSVAGGYTF. V is TRBV12-3 or TRBV12-4 and J is TRBJ1-2; D unresolved. V dropped 4 bases and J dropped 7 bases, with 13 bases sitting between them. The CDR3 length is 13 residues.